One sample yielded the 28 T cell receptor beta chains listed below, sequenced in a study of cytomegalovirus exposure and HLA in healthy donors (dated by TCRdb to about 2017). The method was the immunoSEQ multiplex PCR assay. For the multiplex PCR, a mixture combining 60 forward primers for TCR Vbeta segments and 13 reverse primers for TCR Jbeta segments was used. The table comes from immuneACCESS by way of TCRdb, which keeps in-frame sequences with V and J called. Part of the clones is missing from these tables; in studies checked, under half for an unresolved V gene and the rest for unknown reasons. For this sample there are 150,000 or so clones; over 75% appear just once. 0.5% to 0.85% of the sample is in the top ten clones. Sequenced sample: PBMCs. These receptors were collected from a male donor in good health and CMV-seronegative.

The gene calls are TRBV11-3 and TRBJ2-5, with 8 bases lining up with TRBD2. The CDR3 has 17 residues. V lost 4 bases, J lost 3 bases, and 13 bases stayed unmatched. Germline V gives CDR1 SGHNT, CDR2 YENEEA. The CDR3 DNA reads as TGTGCCAGCAGCTCGAAGGCCCGGGGGGGCCGCGAAGAGACCCAGTACTTC. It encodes CASSSKARGGREETQYF.

Written as DNA, the CDR3 is TGCGCCAGCAGCGGAGGGAAGCGGGGCTCACACGAGACCCAGTACTTC. Its translation is CASSGGKRGSHETQYF. The rearrangement joins TRBV4-3 to TRBJ2-5; 7 bases align to TRBD2. V lost 5 bases, J lost 5 bases, and 14 bases stayed unmatched. CDR1 and CDR2 from the germline V gene are LGHNA and YSLEER. This CDR3 contains 16 residues.

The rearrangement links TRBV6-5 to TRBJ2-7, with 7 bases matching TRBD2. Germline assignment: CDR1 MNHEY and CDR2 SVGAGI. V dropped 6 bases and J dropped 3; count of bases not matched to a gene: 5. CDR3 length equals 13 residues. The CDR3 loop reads CASRRTSSYEQYF. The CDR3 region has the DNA TGTGCCAGCAGGAGGACTAGTAGCTACGAGCAGTACTTC.

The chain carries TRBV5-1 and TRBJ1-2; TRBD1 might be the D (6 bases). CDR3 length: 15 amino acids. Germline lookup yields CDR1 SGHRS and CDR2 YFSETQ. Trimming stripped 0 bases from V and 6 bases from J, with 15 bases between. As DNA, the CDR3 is TGCGCCAGCAGCTTGGATACAGGGAAGGGTGATGGCTACACCTTC. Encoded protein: CASSLDTGKGDGYTF.

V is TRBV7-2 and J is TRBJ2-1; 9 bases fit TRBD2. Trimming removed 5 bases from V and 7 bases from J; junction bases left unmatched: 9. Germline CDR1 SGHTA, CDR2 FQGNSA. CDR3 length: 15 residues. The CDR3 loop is CASSPIAGVANEQFF. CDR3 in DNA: TGTGCCAGCAGCCCGATAGCGGGAGTCGCAAATGAGCAGTTCTTC.

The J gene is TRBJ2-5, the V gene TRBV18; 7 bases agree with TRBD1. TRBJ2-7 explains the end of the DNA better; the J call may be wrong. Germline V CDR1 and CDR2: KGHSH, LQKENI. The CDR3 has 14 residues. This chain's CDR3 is CASSPGQENYEQYF. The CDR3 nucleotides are TGTGCCAGCTCCCCCGGACAGGAAAACTACGAGCAGTACTTC.

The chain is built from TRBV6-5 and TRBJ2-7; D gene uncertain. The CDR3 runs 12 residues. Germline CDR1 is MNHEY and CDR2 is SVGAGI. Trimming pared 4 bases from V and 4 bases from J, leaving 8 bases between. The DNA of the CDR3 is TGTGCCAGCAGTTCCGGGTCTTACGAGCAGTACTTC. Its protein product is CASSSGSYEQYF.

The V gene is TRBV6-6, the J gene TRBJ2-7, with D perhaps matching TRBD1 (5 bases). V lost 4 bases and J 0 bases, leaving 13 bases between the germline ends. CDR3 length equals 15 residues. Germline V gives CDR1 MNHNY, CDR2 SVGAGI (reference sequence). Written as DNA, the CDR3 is TGTGCCAGCAGTTTTCGGAGACAGAGCTCCTACGAGCAGTACTTC. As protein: CASSFRRQSSYEQYF.

The CDR3 protein is CASSPDWNTEAFF. DNA of the CDR3: TGCGCCAGCAGCCCGGACTGGAACACTGAAGCTTTCTTT. The chain employs TRBV4-3 and TRBJ1-1; D gene ambiguous. The V end was cut by 4 bases, the J end by 1 base, with 7 bases between. The CDR3 contains 13 residues. Germline assignment: CDR1 LGHNA and CDR2 YSLEER.

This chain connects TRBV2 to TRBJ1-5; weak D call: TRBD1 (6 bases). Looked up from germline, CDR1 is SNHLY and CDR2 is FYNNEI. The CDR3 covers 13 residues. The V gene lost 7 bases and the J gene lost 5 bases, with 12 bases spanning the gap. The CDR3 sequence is CASTRQAYQPQHF. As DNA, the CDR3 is TGTGCCAGCACTAGACAGGCCTATCAGCCCCAGCATTTT.

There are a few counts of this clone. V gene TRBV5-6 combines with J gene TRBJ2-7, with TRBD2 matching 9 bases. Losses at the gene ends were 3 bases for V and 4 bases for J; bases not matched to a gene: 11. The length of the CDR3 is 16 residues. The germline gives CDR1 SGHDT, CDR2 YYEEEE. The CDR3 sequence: CASSWPPGGRVYEQYF. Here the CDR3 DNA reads TGTGCCAGCAGCTGGCCGCCCGGCGGGAGGGTTTACGAGCAGTACTTC. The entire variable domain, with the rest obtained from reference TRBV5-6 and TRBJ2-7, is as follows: DAGVTQSPTHLIKTRGQQVTLRCSPKSGHDTVSWYQQALGQGPQFIFQYYEEEERQRGNFPDRFSGHQFPNYSSELNVNALLLGDSALYLCASSWPPGGRVYEQYFGPGTRLTVT.

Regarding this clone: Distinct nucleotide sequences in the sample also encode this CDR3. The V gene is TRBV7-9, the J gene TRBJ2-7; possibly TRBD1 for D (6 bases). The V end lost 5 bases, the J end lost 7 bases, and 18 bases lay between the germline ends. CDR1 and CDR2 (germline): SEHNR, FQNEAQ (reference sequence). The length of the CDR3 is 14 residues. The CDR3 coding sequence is TGTGCCAGCAGCCCCCGGGACACTGTCTATGAGCAGTACTTC. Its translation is CASSPRDTVYEQYF.

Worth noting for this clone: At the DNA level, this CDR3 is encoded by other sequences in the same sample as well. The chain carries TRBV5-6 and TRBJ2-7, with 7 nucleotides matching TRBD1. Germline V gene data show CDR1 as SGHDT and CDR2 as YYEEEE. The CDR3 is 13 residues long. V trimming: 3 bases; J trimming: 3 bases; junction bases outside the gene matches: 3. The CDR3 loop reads CASSYGQDYEQYF. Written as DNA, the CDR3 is TGTGCCAGCAGCTACGGACAGGACTACGAGCAGTACTTC.

The CDR3, as DNA: TGTGCCAGCAGTTTCTCACAGGGGTTGGACACCGGGGAGCTGTTTTTT. Translating it yields CASSFSQGLDTGELFF. This sequence joins TRBV27 and TRBJ2-2; the match to TRBD1 covers 7 bases. The ends lost 3 bases at V and 3 bases at J; junction bases unmatched: 7. Germline V CDR1 and CDR2: MNHEY, SMNVEV (reference sequence). This CDR3 has 16 residues.

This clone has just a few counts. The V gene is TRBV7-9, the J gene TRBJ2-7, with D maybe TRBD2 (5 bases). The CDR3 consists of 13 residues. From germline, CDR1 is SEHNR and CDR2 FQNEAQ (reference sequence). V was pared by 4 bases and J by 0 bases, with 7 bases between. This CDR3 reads CASSSLDSYEQYF. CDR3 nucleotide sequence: TGTGCCAGCAGCTCACTAGACTCCTACGAGCAGTACTTC.

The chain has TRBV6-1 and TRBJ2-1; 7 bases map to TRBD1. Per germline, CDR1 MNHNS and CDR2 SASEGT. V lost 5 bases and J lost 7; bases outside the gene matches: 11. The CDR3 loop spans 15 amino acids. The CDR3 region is CASSRQGLGMNEQFF. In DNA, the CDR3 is TGTGCCAGCAGTCGACAGGGTTTAGGGATGAATGAGCAGTTCTTC.

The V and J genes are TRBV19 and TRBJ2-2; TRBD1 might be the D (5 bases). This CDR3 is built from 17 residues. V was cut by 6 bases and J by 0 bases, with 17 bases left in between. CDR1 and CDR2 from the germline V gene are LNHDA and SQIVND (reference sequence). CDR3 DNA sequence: TGTGCCAGTAGGGACAACAGGAAGACGACGAACACCGGGGAGCTGTTTTTT. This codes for CASRDNRKTTNTGELFF.

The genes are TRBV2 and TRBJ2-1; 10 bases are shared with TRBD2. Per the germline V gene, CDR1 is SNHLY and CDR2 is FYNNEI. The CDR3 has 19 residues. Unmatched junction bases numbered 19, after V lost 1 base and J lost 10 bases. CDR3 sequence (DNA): TGTGCCAGCAGTGAAGGATTTGTAGCTAGCGGGGGCCCTTTCGAGGAGCAGTTCTTC. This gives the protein CASSEGFVASGGPFEEQFF. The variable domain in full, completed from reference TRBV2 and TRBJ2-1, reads EPEVTQTPSHQVTQMGQEVILRCVPISNHLYFYWYRQILGQKVEFLVSFYNNEISEKSEIFDDQFSVERPDGSNFTLKIRSTKLEDSAMYFCASSEGFVASGGPFEEQFFGPGTRLTVL.

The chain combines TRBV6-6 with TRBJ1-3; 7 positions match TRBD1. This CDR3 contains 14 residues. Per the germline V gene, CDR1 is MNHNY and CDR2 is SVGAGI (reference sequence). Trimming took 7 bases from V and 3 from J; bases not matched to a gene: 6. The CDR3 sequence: CASTLGGFGNTIYF. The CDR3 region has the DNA TGTGCCAGCACCTTAGGGGGCTTTGGAAACACCATATATTTT.

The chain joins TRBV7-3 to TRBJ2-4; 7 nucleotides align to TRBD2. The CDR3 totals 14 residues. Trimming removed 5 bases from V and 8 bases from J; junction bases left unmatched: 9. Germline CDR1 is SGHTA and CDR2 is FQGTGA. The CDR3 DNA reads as TGTGCCAGCAGCCCCGGGGGAGGGAAGGACATTCAGTACTTC. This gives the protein CASSPGGGKDIQYF.

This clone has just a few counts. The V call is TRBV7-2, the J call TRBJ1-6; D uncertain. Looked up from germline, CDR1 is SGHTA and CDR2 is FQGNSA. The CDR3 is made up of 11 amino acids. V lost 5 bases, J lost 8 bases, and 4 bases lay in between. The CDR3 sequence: CASSHDSPLHF. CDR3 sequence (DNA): TGTGCCAGCAGCCATGATTCACCCCTCCACTTT.

CDR3 nucleotide sequence: TGTGCCAGCAGTCCTAGAGGGACAGTCCAACACACCTTC. Translation: CASSPRGTVQHTF. J is TRBJ1-2 and V is TRBV27; 7 bases are a match to TRBD1. This CDR3 has 13 residues. Unmatched junction bases numbered 12, after V lost 5 bases and J lost 12 bases. The germline gives CDR1 MNHEY, CDR2 SMNVEV (reference sequence).

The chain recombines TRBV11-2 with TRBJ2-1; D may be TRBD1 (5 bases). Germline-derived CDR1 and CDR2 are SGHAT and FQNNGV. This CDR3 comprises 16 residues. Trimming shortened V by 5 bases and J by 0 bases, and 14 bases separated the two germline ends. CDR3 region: CASSLGTGISYNEQFF. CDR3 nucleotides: TGTGCCAGCAGCCTAGGTACAGGAATCTCCTACAATGAGCAGTTCTTC.

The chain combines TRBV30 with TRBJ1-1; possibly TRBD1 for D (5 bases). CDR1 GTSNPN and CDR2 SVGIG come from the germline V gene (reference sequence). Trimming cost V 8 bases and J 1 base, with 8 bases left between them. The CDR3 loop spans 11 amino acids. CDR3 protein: CAGQGNTEAFF. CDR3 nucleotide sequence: TGTGCCGGGCAGGGGAACACTGAAGCTTTCTTT.

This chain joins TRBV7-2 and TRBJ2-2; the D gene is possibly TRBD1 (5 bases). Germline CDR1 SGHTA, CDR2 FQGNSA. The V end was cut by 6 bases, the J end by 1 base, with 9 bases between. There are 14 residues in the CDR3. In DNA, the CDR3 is TGTGCCAGCAGGCTGACAGTGAACACCGGGGAGCTGTTTTTT. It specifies CASRLTVNTGELFF.

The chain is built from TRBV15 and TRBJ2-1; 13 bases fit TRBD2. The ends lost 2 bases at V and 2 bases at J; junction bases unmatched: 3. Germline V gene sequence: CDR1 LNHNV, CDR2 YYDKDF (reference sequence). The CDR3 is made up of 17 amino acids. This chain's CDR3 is CATSRPGLAGPYNEQFF. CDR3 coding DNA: TGTGCCACCAGCAGACCGGGACTAGCGGGACCCTACAATGAGCAGTTCTTC.

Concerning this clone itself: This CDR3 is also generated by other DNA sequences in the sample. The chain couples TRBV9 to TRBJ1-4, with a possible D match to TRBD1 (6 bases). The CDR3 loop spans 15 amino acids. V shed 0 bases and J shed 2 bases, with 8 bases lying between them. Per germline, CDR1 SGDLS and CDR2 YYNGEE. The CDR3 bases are TGTGCCAGCAGCGTAGGGGGGGGCACTAATGAAAAACTGTTTTTT. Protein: CASSVGGGTNEKLFF.

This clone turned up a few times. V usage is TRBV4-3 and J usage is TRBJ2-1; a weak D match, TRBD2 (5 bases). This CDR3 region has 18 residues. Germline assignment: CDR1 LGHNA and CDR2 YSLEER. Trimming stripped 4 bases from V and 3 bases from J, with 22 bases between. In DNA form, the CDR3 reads TGCGCCAGCAGCCTCTTGACGACCAAGGACTTCGGCTACAATGAGCAGTTCTTC. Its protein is CASSLLTTKDFGYNEQFF.